The 10 T cell receptor beta chains reported below all come from one sample, sequenced in a study of blood T cell repertoires in COVID-19. Assay: immunoSEQ multiplex PCR; the TCRdb copy retains only in-frame clones and omits some. This table has hundreds of thousands of clones, about 84% appearing once. The sequencing input was PBMCs or T cells enriched from blood (not recorded which). These receptors all come from a woman in her forties with acute COVID-19.

CDR3 amino acids: CASRKGQSDADTQYF. CDR3 bases: TGTGCCAGCAGAAAAGGACAGAGCGACGCAGATACGCAGTATTTT. The chain carries TRBV2 and TRBJ2-3; D perhaps matches TRBD1 (6 bases). The length of the CDR3 is 15 residues. V was cut by 6 bases and J by 4 bases, with 17 bases left in between. CDR1 is SNHLY and CDR2 is FYNNEI in the germline V gene.

V is TRBV3-1 (or the pseudogene TRBV3-2) and J is TRBJ1-2, with D perhaps matching TRBD1 (5 bases). CDR1 is LGHDT and CDR2 is YNNKEL in the germline V gene (reference sequence). Deletions cut 3 bases from V and 6 bases from J, with 11 bases between. This CDR3 has 13 residues. CDR3 protein: CASSQGRANGYTF. CDR3 nucleotide sequence: TGTGCCAGCAGCCAGGGCAGGGCTAATGGCTACACCTTC.

This rearrangement joins TRBV6-1 to TRBJ2-2; no definite D call. Per the germline V gene, CDR1 is MNHNS and CDR2 is SASEGT. V lost 1 base, J lost 4 bases, and 10 bases lay in between. The CDR3 sequence is 15 residues long. CDR3 nucleotides: TGTGCCAGCAGTGAAGAGCCCCTTGGCACCGGGGAGCTGTTTTTT. Amino acid sequence: CASSEEPLGTGELFF.

The chain has TRBV7-6 and TRBJ2-7, with a possible D match to TRBD1 (6 bases). CDR3 length: 13 residues. Trimming stripped 2 bases from V and 2 bases from J, with 7 bases between. CDR1 and CDR2 from the germline V gene are SGHVS and FNYEAQ. The CDR3 region has the DNA TGTGCCAGCAGCTTAAGGACAGCCTACGAGCAGTACTTC. It yields the protein CASSLRTAYEQYF.

As to this clone: Other DNA sequences in the sample encode the same CDR3. The V call is TRBV24-1, the J call TRBJ2-7, with TRBD1 matching over 8 bases. This CDR3 region has 14 residues. Germline V CDR1 and CDR2: KGHDR, SFDVKD. The V segment lost 5 bases and the J segment 1 base; nucleotides outside the gene matches: 3. The CDR3 region is CATSVTGGSYEQYF. Written as DNA, the CDR3 is TGTGCCACCAGTGTCACAGGGGGGTCCTACGAGCAGTACTTC.

This clone was picked up one time. This chain connects TRBV7-8 to TRBJ2-2; 9 nucleotides align to TRBD1. After removal of 6 bases from V and 7 bases from J, the junction contained 9 bases not matched to a gene. CDR1 and CDR2 from the germline V gene are SGHVS and FQNEAQ. The CDR3 runs 15 residues. DNA for the CDR3: TGTGCCAGCAGTCCGGACAGGGGCGGGCGCGGGGAGCTGTTTTTT. It encodes CASSPDRGGRGELFF.

The chain recombines TRBV5-1 with TRBJ2-1, with 7 bases lining up with TRBD1. Trimming removed 0 bases from V and 9 bases from J; junction bases left unmatched: 9. The CDR3 has 15 amino acids. Germline lookup yields CDR1 SGHRS and CDR2 YFSETQ. Written as DNA, the CDR3 is TGCGCCAGCAGCTTGGAGGGGGCAGGGATCACTGAGCAGTTCTTC. Its protein product is CASSLEGAGITEQFF.

The V and J genes are TRBV10-1 and TRBJ1-5; D possibly corresponds to TRBD1 (6 bases). The V end lost 8 bases, the J end lost 7 bases, and 24 bases lay between the germline ends. The germline CDR1 and CDR2 sequences are WNHNN and SYGVQD (reference sequence). This CDR3 spans 16 amino acids. The CDR3 DNA reads as TGCGCCAGCGAACACTCTGGGGGGGCGCAGGCCCAGCCCCAGCATTTT. Its protein is CASEHSGGAQAQPQHF.

This clone has just one count. The chain uses TRBV19 and TRBJ2-5; 7 nucleotides match TRBD1. Germline V gene lookup returns CDR1 LNHDA and CDR2 SQIVND (reference sequence). The CDR3 has 15 amino acids. Trimming removed 2 bases from V and 5 bases from J; junction bases left unmatched: 8. The CDR3 nucleotides read TGTGCCAGTAGTATACCGGGACAGCTTGCGGAGACCCAGTACTTC. Amino acid sequence: CASSIPGQLAETQYF.

This clone was recorded many times. The gene calls are TRBV5-6 and TRBJ1-2; 7 nucleotides match TRBD1. The V gene's germline CDR1 is SGHDT and CDR2 YYEEEE. Losses at the gene ends were 0 bases for V and 1 base for J; bases not matched to a gene: 9. The CDR3 is 17 amino acids. The chain's CDR3 is CASSLEGSGTVNYGYTF. The CDR3 DNA sequence: TGTGCCAGCAGCTTGGAGGGCTCCGGGACAGTTAACTATGGCTACACCTTC.